One sample yielded the 5 T cell receptor beta chains listed below, sequenced in a study of cytomegalovirus exposure and HLA in healthy donors. Data came from immunoSEQ multiplex PCR; TCRdb stores just in-frame clones and leaves some out. The sample holds about 190,000 clones, roughly four fifths seen once. The specimen sequenced was PBMCs. These receptors were collected from a woman under 30 in good health and CMV-seropositive.

V usage is TRBV9 and J usage is TRBJ1-4, with 9 positions matching TRBD1. The ends lost 4 bases at V and 3 bases at J; junction bases unmatched: 4. The CDR3 is 15 residues long. In germline, CDR1 is SGDLS, CDR2 YYNGEE. CDR3 DNA sequence: TGTGCCAGCAGCTTCCGGGACAGGGCTAATGAAAAACTGTTTTTT. Its translation is CASSFRDRANEKLFF.

J is TRBJ2-6 and V is TRBV7-2; D is ambiguous. The CDR3 is 15 amino acids. Germline-derived CDR1 and CDR2 are SGHTA and FQGNSA. V was pared by 6 bases and J by 0 bases, with 9 bases between. The CDR3 DNA is TGTGCCAGCAGTGCCCGAGACTCTGGGGCCAACGTCCTGACTTTC. Its protein product is CASSARDSGANVLTF. The whole variable domain, filled in from reference TRBV7-2 and TRBJ2-6, reads GAGVSQSPSNKVTEKGKDVELRCDPISGHTALYWYRQSLGQGLEFLIYFQGNSAPDKSGLPSDRFSAERTGGSVSTLTIQRTQQEDSAVYLCASSARDSGANVLTFGAGSRLTVL.

The chain joins TRBV5-4 to TRBJ2-7; 8 bases are shared with TRBD1. Germline trimming cut 4 bases from V and 0 bases from J; bases unmatched to any gene: 3. CDR3 length: 14 residues. The germline CDR1 and CDR2 sequences are SGHNT and YYREEE (reference sequence). The CDR3 DNA reads as TGTGCCAGCAGCCCGGGACAGGTCTCCTACGAGCAGTACTTC. This encodes CASSPGQVSYEQYF.

The V gene is TRBV19, the J gene TRBJ2-1; TRBD1 agrees at 9 bases. The trim removed 5 bases at V and 6 bases at J, leaving 8 bases unmatched. This CDR3 region has 15 residues. From germline, CDR1 is LNHDA and CDR2 SQIVND (reference sequence). DNA of the CDR3: TGTGCCAGTAGTGCGGGACAGGGCTGGGGCAATGAGCAGTTCTTC. It encodes CASSAGQGWGNEQFF.

This chain joins TRBV4-2 and TRBJ1-5; D perhaps matches TRBD1 (5 bases). The CDR3 is 16 residues long. CDR1 and CDR2 (germline): LGHNA, YNFKEQ. The V end lost 3 bases, the J end lost 2 bases, and 14 bases lay between the germline ends. The CDR3 here is CASSQDRGAGNQPQHF. CDR3 coding DNA: TGTGCCAGCAGCCAGGATAGGGGCGCGGGCAATCAGCCCCAGCATTTT.